This T cell receptor (beta chain) was retrieved from a study of shared clonotypes between healthy human individuals. General study results and limits: What naive subsets generally showed was a larger estimated richness than memory subsets showed.

Each subset's genomic DNA was split evenly across several immunoSEQ plates. The table came from immunoSEQ multiplex PCR; TCRdb's copy has only in-frame clones and leaves some out. The sample carries 950,000 to 1,300,000 clones, around 76% recorded once. Germline V CDR1 and CDR2: KGHSH, LQKENI. V lost 4 bases and J 3 bases, leaving 9 bases between the germline ends. The CDR3 is 13 amino acids. The investigators split CD4+ cells into a CD45RA+ naive subset and a CD45RA-negative memory subset. This clone was seen a handful of times. Its antigen is unknown. Other nucleotide sequences in the sample specify the same CDR3.

The chain is built from TRBV18 and TRBJ1-1; possible D gene TRBD1, 6 bases. The source of this sequence is a man between 18 and 29 years old in good health. Input material: memory CD4+ T cells sorted from blood. As to subset: CD45RA-negative fraction. The CDR3 DNA reads as TGTGCCAGCTCACAGGGGGTTGACACTGAAGCTTTCTTT. It translates to CASSQGVDTEAFF.